This T cell receptor (beta chain) was observed in a study of blood T cell repertoires in COVID-19. Study summary: Acute and convalescent COVID-19 specimens originated in the United States, Italy and Spain. PBMCs, B-cell-depleted T cells, or T cells provided the cDNA or gDNA that made up the material.

As handled by the study authors: For nucleated cells, counts were estimated from reference gene primer amplification. Some clones are missing from TCRdb's copy, which holds only in-frame ones; the method was immunoSEQ multiplex PCR. For V, J and clone size, that table is used; D and trimming come from the DNA. The data hold about 230,000 clones, with 75% to 85% observed a single time. Seattle patient enrollment occurred during active infection, with longitudinal follow-up thereafter. Germline V gene data show CDR1 as WNHNN and CDR2 as SYGVQD (reference sequence). The CDR3 sequence is 14 residues long. The J segment lost 9 bases and the V segment lost 6 bases, leaving 8 bases of the junction unmatched.

Sequences were obtained from peripheral blood. The clonotype originates from a woman aged 30 to 39 with COVID-19, enrolled during active disease. The chain carries TRBV10-1 and TRBJ2-4; TRBD1 matches at 10 bases. The CDR3 sequence: CASRDRGRFGIQYF. Written as DNA, the CDR3 is TGCGCCAGCAGAGACAGGGGGCGTTTCGGCATTCAGTACTTC.